This TCR beta chain derives from a study of T cell repertoires in MIS-A myocarditis. Losses at the gene ends were 3 bases for V and 0 bases for J; bases not matched to a gene: 7. This CDR3 spans 16 amino acids. Germline V gene data show CDR1 as MDHEN and CDR2 as SYDVKM. The table came from immunoSEQ multiplex PCR; TCRdb's copy has only in-frame clones and leaves some out. Of thousands of clones detected, 78% appear once; the ten largest clones hold around 66%. The V gene is TRBV28, the J gene TRBJ2-7, with 8 bases identical to TRBD2. Sequencing was done on a sample of interventricular septum heart tissue obtained at autopsy. This TCR derives from a man between 18 and 35 years old with fulminant myocarditis from multisystem inflammatory syndrome in adults (MIS-A) after COVID-19. CDR3 sequence: CASSFPGRGDSYEQYF. The CDR3 DNA reads TGTGCCAGCAGTTTCCCCGGGAGGGGGGACTCCTACGAGCAGTACTTC. The full variable domain, completed using reference TRBV28 and TRBJ2-7, is DVKVTQSSRYLVKRTGEKVFLECVQDMDHENMFWYRQDPGLGLRLIYFSYDVKMKEKGDIPEGYSVSREKKERFSLILESASTNQTSMYLCASSFPGRGDSYEQYFGPGTRLTVT.